The 20 T cell receptor beta chains below were found in one sample sequenced in a study of yellow fever vaccine responses in identical twins. TCRdb analysed the RT-PCR reads with MiXCR anew, one entry per CDR3 protein. This table holds 150 to 200 distinct CDR3 sequences, 65% to 85% found once. The source material was T cells from blood (PBMCs), unsorted or a sorted subset (not recorded which), sampled before or after yellow fever vaccination (not recorded which). Receptor source: a young woman who received the yellow fever vaccine.

This chain joins TRBV5-1 and TRBJ2-5, with TRBD1 matching over 12 bases. This CDR3 has 14 residues. J was trimmed by 4 bases and V by 6 bases; bases with no gene match: 4. CDR1 SGHRS and CDR2 YFSETQ come from the germline V gene. The CDR3 is CASTGTGGVETQYF. For the CDR3, the DNA is TGCGCCAGCACGGGGACAGGGGGCGTAGAGACCCAGTACTTC.

In this sample, this clonotype turned up a few times. The chain carries TRBV15 and TRBJ1-1; D call uncertain. V was shortened by 1 base and J by 2 bases, with 11 bases between the two germline ends. Germline assignment: CDR1 LNHNV and CDR2 YYDKDF (reference sequence). This CDR3 is 15 amino acids long. CDR3 DNA sequence: TGTGCCACCAGCAGAGCGCCTAGGGAAAACACTGAAGCTTTCTTT. Its protein product is CATSRAPRENTEAFF.

Only a few counts were recorded for this clonotype. The chain joins TRBV12-3 or TRBV12-4 to TRBJ1-1; D ambiguous. Trimming removed 6 bases from V and 4 bases from J, with 15 bases in between. CDR3 length: 14 amino acids. In nucleotides, the CDR3 is TGTGCCAGCAGGATTGGGCCTAGCGGCACTGAAGCTTTCTTT. Encoded protein: CASRIGPSGTEAFF.

The J gene is TRBJ1-3, the V gene TRBV23-1; D may be TRBD1 (5 bases). TRBV23-1 falls under the ORF class, with uncertain function. V gave up 3 bases and J gave up 0 bases, with 12 bases separating them. The CDR3 contains 16 residues. This CDR3 reads CASSHRDGYSGNTIYF. DNA of the CDR3: TGCGCCAGCAGTCACCGGGACGGATACTCTGGAAACACCATATATTTT.

V usage is TRBV15 and J usage is TRBJ2-3; tentative D call: TRBD2 (7 bases). V was clipped by 1 base and J by 4 bases, with 15 bases between them. In germline, CDR1 is LNHNV, CDR2 YYDKDF (reference sequence). The CDR3 runs to 16 residues. This CDR3 reads CATSRGLAEGADTQYF. As DNA, the CDR3 is TGTGCCACCAGCAGAGGGCTAGCGGAGGGGGCAGATACGCAGTATTTT.

This clonotype was seen more than once but under ten times. The CDR3 loop reads CASSQGEDSRYNSPLHF. CDR3 DNA: TGCGCCAGCAGTCAAGGGGAGGACTCCAGGTATAATTCACCCCTCCACTTT. The J gene is TRBJ1-6, the V gene TRBV23-1; D is unresolved. TRBV23-1 counts as an open reading frame of uncertain function. Trimming stripped 2 bases from V and 4 bases from J, with 15 bases between. The CDR3 length is 17 residues.

This sequence joins TRBV10-3 and TRBJ2-1, with D perhaps matching TRBD1 or TRBD2 (5 bases each). This CDR3 spans 14 amino acids. CDR1 is ENHRY, CDR2 SYGVKD, per germline. V dropped 6 bases and J dropped 9 bases, with 18 bases sitting between them. CDR3: CAISVPDRGGEQFF. The CDR3 DNA follows: TGTGCCATCAGCGTACCCGATCGGGGCGGTGAGCAGTTCTTC.

This clonotype was detected a few times. The chain couples TRBV18 to TRBJ1-2; perhaps TRBD1 as D (5 bases). From germline, CDR1 is KGHSH and CDR2 LQKENI. This CDR3 contains 14 residues. Between the trimmed V and J ends, which lost 3 bases and 0 bases, there was a span of 8 bases. CDR3 in DNA: TGTGCCAGCTCACCGGGGACGTCTAACTATGGCTACACCTTC. This encodes CASSPGTSNYGYTF.

This rearrangement joins TRBV12-3 or TRBV12-4 to TRBJ2-7, with D unresolved. This CDR3 is built from 13 residues. The germline V and J ends were trimmed by 5 bases and 3 bases, with 11 bases remaining between them. For the CDR3, the DNA is TGTGCCAGCAGTCAACTCGTTGGCTACGAGCAGTACTTC. It specifies CASSQLVGYEQYF.

This clonotype has just a few counts. The chain couples TRBV10-3 to TRBJ1-1; weak D call: TRBD1 (6 bases). With 3 bases removed from V and 0 bases from J, the gap between germline ends came to 14 bases. The CDR3 loop spans 16 amino acids. CDR1 is ENHRY, CDR2 SYGVKD, per germline. CDR3 sequence reads: CAISDLARGLNTEAFF. The DNA for the CDR3 is TGTGCCATCAGTGACCTGGCCCGGGGGCTGAACACTGAAGCTTTCTTT.

The V call is TRBV7-6, the J call TRBJ1-2; 7 bases are a match to TRBD1. This CDR3 has 14 amino acids. The V and J ends lost 5 bases and 8 bases, in that order; junction bases with no gene match: 11. CDR1 is SGHVS and CDR2 is FNYEAQ in the germline V gene. CDR3 DNA sequence: TGTGCCAGCAGCGCTTTGACAGGGCTTGGGGGCTACACCTTC. Residues: CASSALTGLGGYTF.

The chain uses TRBV15 and TRBJ1-2; 10 nucleotides agree with TRBD1. Germline CDR1 and CDR2: LNHNV and YYDKDF (reference sequence). The junction had 5 bases not matched to a gene; V was cut back by 0 bases and J by 7 bases. This CDR3 has 15 amino acids. This chain's CDR3 is CATSRDRDRGSGYTF. CDR3 coding DNA: TGTGCCACCAGCAGAGATCGGGACAGGGGTTCTGGCTACACCTTC. The entire variable domain, with the rest obtained from reference TRBV15 and TRBJ1-2, is as follows: DAMVIQNPRYQVTQFGKPVTLSCSQTLNHNVMYWYQQKSSQAPKLLFHYYDKDFNNEADTPDNFQSRRPNTSFCFLDIRSPGLGDTAMYLCATSRDRDRGSGYTFGSGTRLTVV.

This chain joins TRBV10-3 and TRBJ1-5, with D possibly matching TRBD1 (6 bases). Germline CDR1 ENHRY, CDR2 SYGVKD. The CDR3 extends over 15 amino acids. Trimming stripped 0 bases from V and 7 bases from J, with 13 bases between. The CDR3 here is CAISESRAGAQPQHF. The CDR3 bases are TGTGCCATCAGTGAGTCGAGGGCAGGGGCCCAGCCCCAGCATTTT.

The V and J genes are TRBV3-1 and TRBJ1-2, with 11 bases identical to TRBD1. This CDR3 has 15 amino acids. The junction had 2 bases not matched to a gene; V was cut back by 1 base and J by 4 bases. The germline V gene encodes CDR1 LGHDT and CDR2 YNNKEL (reference sequence). The CDR3 DNA sequence: TGTGCCAGCAGCCAAGGGACAGGGGGCCTCTATGGCTACACCTTC. Encoded protein: CASSQGTGGLYGYTF.

J is TRBJ1-1 and V is TRBV15, with a tentative D call TRBD1 (6 bases). Trimming left V 3 bases short and J 8 bases short, with 16 bases between. Germline values: CDR1 LNHNV, CDR2 YYDKDF (reference sequence). CDR3 length: 14 residues. The CDR3 sequence is CATSSGQPGAEAFF. CDR3 bases: TGTGCCACCAGCAGTGGACAGCCCGGGGCGGAAGCTTTCTTT.

This clonotype was picked up a small number of times. J is TRBJ1-1 and V is TRBV27; D gene unclear. This CDR3 comprises 15 residues. Trimming removed 5 bases at V and 6 bases at J, with 19 bases between. Germline CDR1 reads MNHEY; CDR2 reads SMNVEV (reference sequence). The CDR3 loop is CASSVRSPLEPEAFF. The CDR3 DNA reads as TGTGCCAGCAGTGTAAGAAGTCCTCTTGAGCCTGAAGCTTTCTTT.

V is TRBV13 and J is TRBJ2-7; D not resolved. The CDR3 spans 11 residues. The germline V gene has CDR1 PRHDT and CDR2 FYEKMQ (reference sequence). The ends were cut back, 7 bases at V and 3 bases at J, with 7 bases in the middle. CDR3 DNA: TGTGCCAGCACTCCCGACTACGAGCAGTACTTC. Amino acids: CASTPDYEQYF.

V gene TRBV5-1 combines with J gene TRBJ2-2, with D uncertain. The CDR3 length is 15 residues. The V gene's germline CDR1 is SGHRS and CDR2 YFSETQ. Trimming removed 7 bases at V and 0 bases at J, with 13 bases between. CDR3 protein: CASHHGQPNTGELFF. The CDR3 DNA reads TGCGCCAGCCACCATGGGCAGCCGAACACCGGGGAGCTGTTTTTT.

The count of this clonotype is one. The chain employs TRBV2 and TRBJ2-4; no clear D. V was trimmed by 5 bases and J by 6 bases, leaving 5 bases between them. Per germline, CDR1 SNHLY and CDR2 FYNNEI. This CDR3 comprises 11 residues. The CDR3: CASSSANIQYF. CDR3 DNA sequence: TGTGCCAGCAGTTCCGCAAACATTCAGTACTTC.

The chain joins TRBV5-1 to TRBJ2-2; 8 nucleotides line up with TRBD1. Germline V gene sequence: CDR1 SGHRS, CDR2 YFSETQ. This CDR3 has 15 residues. V was pared by 4 bases and J by 5 bases, with 7 bases of the junction left unmatched. The CDR3 DNA is TGCGCCAGCAGCATGGACAGGGTGGATACCGGGGAGCTGTTTTTT. Translating it yields CASSMDRVDTGELFF. The full variable domain, in which reference TRBV5-1 and TRBJ2-2 provide the parts outside the CDR3, is KAGVTQTPRYLIKTRGQQVTLSCSPISGHRSVSWYQQTPGQGLQFLFEYFSETQRNKGNFPGRFSGRQFSNSRSEMNVSTLELGDSALYLCASSMDRVDTGELFFGEGSRLTVL.